This T cell receptor (beta chain) was found in a study of shared clonotypes between healthy human individuals. As defined, naive CD8 cells were CD45RO-negative and positively selected for CCR7, with terminally differentiated effector memory CD45RA+ cells excluded. The germline V gene has CDR1 LNHDA and CDR2 SQIVND (reference sequence). The CDR3 is made up of 16 amino acids. The V end was cut by 4 bases, the J end by 0 bases, with 13 bases between. TCRdb's copy holds only in-frame clones and misses some; the assay was immunoSEQ multiplex PCR. This table holds about 600,000 clones, roughly 98% found once.

The receptor's source is a man in his thirties or forties in good health. The chain has TRBV19 and TRBJ2-4; the D gene is possibly TRBD1 (5 bases). Sequencing was carried out using naive CD8+ T cells sorted from blood. The CDR3 is CASSTGIGVAKNIQYF. CDR3 nucleotide sequence: TGTGCCAGTAGTACCGGTATAGGGGTAGCCAAAAACATTCAGTACTTC. The full variable domain, completed using reference TRBV19 and TRBJ2-4, is DGGITQSPKYLFRKEGQNVTLSCEQNLNHDAMYWYRQDPGQGLRLIYYSQIVNDFQKGDIAEGYSVSREKKESFPLTVTSAQKNPTAFYLCASSTGIGVAKNIQYFGAGTRLSVL.